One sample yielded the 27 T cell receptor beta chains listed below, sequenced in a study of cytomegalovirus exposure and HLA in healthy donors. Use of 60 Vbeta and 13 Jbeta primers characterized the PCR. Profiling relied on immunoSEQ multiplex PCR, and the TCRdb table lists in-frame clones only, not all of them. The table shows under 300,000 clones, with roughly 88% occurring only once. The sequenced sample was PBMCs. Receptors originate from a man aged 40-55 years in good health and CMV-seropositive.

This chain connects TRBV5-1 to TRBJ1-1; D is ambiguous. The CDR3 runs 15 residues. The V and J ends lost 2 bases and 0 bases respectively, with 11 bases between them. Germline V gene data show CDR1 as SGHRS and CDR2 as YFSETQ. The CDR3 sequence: CASSFRGEMNTEAFF. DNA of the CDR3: TGCGCCAGCAGCTTCCGAGGAGAGATGAACACTGAAGCTTTCTTT.

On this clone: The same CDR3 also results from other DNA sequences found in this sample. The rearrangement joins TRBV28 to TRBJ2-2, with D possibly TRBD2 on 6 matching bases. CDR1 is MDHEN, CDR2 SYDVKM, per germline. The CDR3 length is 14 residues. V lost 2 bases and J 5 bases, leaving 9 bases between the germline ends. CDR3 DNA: TGTGCCAGCAGTTTAGCCCGGGGGACCGGGGAGCTGTTTTTT. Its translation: CASSLARGTGELFF.

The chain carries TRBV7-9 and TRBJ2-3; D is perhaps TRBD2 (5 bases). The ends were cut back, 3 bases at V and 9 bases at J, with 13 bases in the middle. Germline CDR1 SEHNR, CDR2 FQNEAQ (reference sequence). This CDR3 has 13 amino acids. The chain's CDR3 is CASSFRELRTQYF. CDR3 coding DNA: TGTGCCAGCAGCTTTCGGGAACTCAGGACGCAGTATTTT. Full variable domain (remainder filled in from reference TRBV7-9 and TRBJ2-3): DTGVSQNPRHKITKRGQNVTFRCDPISEHNRLYWYRQTLGQGPEFLTYFQNEAQLEKSRLLSDRFSAERPKGSFSTLEIQRTEQGDSAMYLCASSFRELRTQYFGPGTRLTVL.

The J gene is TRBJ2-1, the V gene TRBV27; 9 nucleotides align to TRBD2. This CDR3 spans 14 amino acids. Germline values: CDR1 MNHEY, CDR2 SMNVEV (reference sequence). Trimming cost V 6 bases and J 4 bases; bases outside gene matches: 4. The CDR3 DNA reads TGTGCCAGCAGCACTAGCGGGCTATACAATGAGCAGTTCTTC. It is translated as CASSTSGLYNEQFF.

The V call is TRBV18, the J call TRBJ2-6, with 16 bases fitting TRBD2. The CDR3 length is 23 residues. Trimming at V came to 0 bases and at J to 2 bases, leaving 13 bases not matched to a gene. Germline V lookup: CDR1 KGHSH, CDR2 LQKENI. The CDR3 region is CASSPPRSPGLAGGLAGANVLTF. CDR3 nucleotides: TGTGCCAGCTCACCACCCAGAAGTCCGGGACTAGCGGGAGGGCTAGCTGGGGCCAACGTCCTGACTTTC.

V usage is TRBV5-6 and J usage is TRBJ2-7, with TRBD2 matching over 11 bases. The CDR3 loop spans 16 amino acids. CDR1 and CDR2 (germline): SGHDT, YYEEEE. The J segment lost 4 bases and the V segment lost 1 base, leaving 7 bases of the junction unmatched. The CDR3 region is CASSLLAGGPGYEQYF. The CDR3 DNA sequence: TGTGCCAGCAGCTTGTTAGCGGGAGGGCCGGGGTACGAGCAGTACTTC.

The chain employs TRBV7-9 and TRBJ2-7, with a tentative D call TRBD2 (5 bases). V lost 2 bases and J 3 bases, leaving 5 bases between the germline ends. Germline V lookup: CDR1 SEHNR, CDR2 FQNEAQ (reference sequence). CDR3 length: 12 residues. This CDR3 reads CASSLSGYEQYF. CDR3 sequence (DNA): TGTGCCAGCAGCTTAAGCGGCTACGAGCAGTACTTC. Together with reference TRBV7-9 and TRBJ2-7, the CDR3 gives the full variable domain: DTGVSQNPRHKITKRGQNVTFRCDPISEHNRLYWYRQTLGQGPEFLTYFQNEAQLEKSRLLSDRFSAERPKGSFSTLEIQRTEQGDSAMYLCASSLSGYEQYFGPGTRLTVT.

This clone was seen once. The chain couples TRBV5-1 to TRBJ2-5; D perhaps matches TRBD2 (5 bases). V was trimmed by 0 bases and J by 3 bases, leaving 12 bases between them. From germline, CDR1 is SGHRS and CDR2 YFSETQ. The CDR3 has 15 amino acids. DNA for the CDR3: TGCGCCAGCAGCTTGGAGGGTGGGAGTAAAGAGACCCAGTACTTC. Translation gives CASSLEGGSKETQYF.

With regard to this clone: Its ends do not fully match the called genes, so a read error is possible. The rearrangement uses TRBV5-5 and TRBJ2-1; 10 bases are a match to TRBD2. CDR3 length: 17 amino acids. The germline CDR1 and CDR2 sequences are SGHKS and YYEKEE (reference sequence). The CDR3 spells CASSPGLAVSSYSEQFF. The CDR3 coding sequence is TGTGCCAGCAGTCCTGGACTAGCGGTGAGCTCCTACAGTGAGCAGTTCTTC.

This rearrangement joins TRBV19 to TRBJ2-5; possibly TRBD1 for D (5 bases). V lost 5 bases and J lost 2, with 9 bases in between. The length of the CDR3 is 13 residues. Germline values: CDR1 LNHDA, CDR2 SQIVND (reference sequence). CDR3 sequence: CASSAQVQETQYF. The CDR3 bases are TGTGCCAGTAGTGCACAGGTACAAGAGACCCAGTACTTC.

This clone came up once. As DNA, the CDR3 is TGTGCCAGCTCACCCGGAGGCGGGTCCTACGAGCAGTACTTC. This encodes CASSPGGGSYEQYF. This chain uses TRBV18 with TRBJ2-7; D might be TRBD2 (5 bases). Trimming removed 3 bases from V and 1 base from J, with 10 bases in between. This CDR3 contains 14 residues. Germline V gene data show CDR1 as KGHSH and CDR2 as LQKENI.

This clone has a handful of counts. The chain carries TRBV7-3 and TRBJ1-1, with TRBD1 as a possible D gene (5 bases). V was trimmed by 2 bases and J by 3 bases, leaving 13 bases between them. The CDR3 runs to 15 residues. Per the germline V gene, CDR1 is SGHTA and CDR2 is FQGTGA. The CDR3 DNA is TGTGCCAGCAGCTTAGTTCGGGGGGAGGACACTGAAGCTTTCTTT. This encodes CASSLVRGEDTEAFF.

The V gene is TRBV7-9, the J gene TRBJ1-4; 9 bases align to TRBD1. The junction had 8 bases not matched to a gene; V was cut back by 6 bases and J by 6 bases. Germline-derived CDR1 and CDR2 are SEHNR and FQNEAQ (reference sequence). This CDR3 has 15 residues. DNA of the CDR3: TGTGCCAGCAGTTGGGGGACAGGGCTCGATGAAAAACTGTTTTTT. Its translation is CASSWGTGLDEKLFF.

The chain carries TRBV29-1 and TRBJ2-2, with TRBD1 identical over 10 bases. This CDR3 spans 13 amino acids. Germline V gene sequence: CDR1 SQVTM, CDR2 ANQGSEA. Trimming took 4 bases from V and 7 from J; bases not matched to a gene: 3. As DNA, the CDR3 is TGCAGCGTTGCCCGGGACAGGGGCGGGGAGCTGTTTTTT. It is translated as CSVARDRGGELFF.

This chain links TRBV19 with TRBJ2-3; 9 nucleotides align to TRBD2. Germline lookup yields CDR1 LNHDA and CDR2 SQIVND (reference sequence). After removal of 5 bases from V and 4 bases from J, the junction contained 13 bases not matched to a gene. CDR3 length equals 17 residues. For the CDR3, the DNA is TGTGCCAGTAGTCCCATGGGGGCTAGCGGGATTTCAGATACGCAGTATTTT. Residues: CASSPMGASGISDTQYF.

The CDR3 nucleotides read TGTGCCAGCAGCCAGGGGGCACAGGGAATAGGTCAGCCCCAGCATTTT. It translates to CASSQGAQGIGQPQHF. The chain combines TRBV7-9 with TRBJ1-5; TRBD1 aligns across 8 bases. CDR1 and CDR2 from the germline V gene are SEHNR and FQNEAQ (reference sequence). V was pared by 5 bases and J by 6 bases, with 12 bases of the junction left unmatched. The CDR3 is made up of 16 amino acids.

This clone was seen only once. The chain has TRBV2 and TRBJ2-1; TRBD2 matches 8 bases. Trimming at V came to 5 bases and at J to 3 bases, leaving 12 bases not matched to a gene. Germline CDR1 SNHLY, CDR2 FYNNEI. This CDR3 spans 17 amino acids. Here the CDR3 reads CASSLLLAEILYNEQFF. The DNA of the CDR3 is TGTGCCAGCAGTCTTTTACTAGCGGAGATTCTCTACAATGAGCAGTTCTTC.

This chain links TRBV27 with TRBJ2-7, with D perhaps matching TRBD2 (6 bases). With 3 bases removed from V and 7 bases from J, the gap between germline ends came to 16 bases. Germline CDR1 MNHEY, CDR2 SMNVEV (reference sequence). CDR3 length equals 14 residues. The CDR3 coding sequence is TGTGCCAGCAGTTTCCGGGACTCCCGGGGGGAGCAGTACTTC. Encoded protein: CASSFRDSRGEQYF.

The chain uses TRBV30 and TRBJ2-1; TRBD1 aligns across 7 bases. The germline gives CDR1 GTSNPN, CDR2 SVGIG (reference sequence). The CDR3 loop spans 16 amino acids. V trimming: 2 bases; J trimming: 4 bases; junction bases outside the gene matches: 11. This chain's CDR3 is CAWSITGVFSYNEQFF. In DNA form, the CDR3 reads TGTGCCTGGAGTATAACAGGGGTTTTTTCGTACAATGAGCAGTTCTTC.

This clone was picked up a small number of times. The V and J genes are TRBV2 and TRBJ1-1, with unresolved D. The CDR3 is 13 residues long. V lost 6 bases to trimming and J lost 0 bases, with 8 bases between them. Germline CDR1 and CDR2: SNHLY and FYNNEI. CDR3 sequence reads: CASSSRVNTEAFF. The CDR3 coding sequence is TGTGCCAGCAGCTCGAGGGTGAACACTGAAGCTTTCTTT. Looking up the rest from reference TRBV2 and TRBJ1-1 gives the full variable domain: EPEVTQTPSHQVTQMGQEVILRCVPISNHLYFYWYRQILGQKVEFLVSFYNNEISEKSEIFDDQFSVERPDGSNFTLKIRSTKLEDSAMYFCASSSRVNTEAFFGQGTRLTVV.

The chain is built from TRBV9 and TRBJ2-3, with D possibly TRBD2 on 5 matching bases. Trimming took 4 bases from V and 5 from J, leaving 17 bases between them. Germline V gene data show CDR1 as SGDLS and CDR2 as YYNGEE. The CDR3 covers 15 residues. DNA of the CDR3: TGTGCCAGCAGCCTAGGCGGGCTAGCCGGAGATACGCAGTATTTT. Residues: CASSLGGLAGDTQYF.

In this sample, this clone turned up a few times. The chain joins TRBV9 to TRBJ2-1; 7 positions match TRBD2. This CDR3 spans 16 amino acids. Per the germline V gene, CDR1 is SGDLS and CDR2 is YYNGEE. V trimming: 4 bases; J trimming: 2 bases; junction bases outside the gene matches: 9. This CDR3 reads CASSRGTTDTYNEQFF. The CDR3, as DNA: TGTGCCAGCAGCAGAGGGACTACCGATACCTACAATGAGCAGTTCTTC.

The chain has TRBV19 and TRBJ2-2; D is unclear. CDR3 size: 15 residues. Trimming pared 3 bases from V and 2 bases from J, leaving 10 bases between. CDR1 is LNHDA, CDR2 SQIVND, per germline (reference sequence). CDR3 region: CASSIGRPNTGELFF. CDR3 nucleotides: TGTGCCAGTAGTATTGGCAGGCCTAACACCGGGGAGCTGTTTTTT.

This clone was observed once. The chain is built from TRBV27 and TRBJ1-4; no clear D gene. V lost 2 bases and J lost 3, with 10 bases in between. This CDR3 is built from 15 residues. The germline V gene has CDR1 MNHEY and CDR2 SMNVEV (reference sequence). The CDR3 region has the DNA TGTGCCAGCAGTTTAGAACAGAGTTCTAATGAAAAACTGTTTTTT. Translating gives CASSLEQSSNEKLFF. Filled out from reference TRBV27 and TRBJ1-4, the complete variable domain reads EAQVTQNPRYLITVTGKKLTVTCSQNMNHEYMSWYRQDPGLGLRQIYYSMNVEVTDKGDVPEGYKVSRKEKRNFPLILESPSPNQTSLYFCASSLEQSSNEKLFFGSGTQLSVL.

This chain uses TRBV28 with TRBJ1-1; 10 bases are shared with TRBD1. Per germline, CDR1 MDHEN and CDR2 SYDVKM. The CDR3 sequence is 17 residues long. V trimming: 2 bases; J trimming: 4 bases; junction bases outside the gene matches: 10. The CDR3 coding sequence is TGTGCCAGCAGTTTAGGTGGGACAGGGGCCGGTTCCACTGAAGCTTTCTTT. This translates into CASSLGGTGAGSTEAFF.

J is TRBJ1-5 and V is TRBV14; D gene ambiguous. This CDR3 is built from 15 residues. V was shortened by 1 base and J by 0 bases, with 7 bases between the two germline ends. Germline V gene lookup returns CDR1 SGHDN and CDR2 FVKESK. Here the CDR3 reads CASSQGQDSNQPQHF. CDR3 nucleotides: TGTGCCAGCAGCCAAGGCCAGGATAGCAATCAGCCCCAGCATTTT.

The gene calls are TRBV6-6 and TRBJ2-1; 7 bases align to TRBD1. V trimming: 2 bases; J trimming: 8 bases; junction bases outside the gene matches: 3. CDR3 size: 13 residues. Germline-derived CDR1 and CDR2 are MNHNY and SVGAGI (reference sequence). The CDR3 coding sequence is TGTGCCAGCAGTTACATAGGGGGCGATGAGCAGTTCTTC. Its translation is CASSYIGGDEQFF.